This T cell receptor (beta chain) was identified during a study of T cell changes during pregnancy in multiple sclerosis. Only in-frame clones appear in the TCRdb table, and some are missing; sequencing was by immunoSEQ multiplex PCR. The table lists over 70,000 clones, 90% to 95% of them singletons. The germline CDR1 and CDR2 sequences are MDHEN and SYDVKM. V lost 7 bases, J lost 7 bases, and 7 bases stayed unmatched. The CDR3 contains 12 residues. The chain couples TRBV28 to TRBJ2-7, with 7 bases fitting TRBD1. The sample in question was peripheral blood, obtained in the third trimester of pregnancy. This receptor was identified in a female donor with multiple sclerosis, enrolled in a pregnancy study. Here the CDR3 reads CASNPGGREQYF. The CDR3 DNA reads TGTGCCAGCAACCCAGGGGGACGGGAGCAGTACTTC. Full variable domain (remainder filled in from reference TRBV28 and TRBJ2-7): DVKVTQSSRYLVKRTGEKVFLECVQDMDHENMFWYRQDPGLGLRLIYFSYDVKMKEKGDIPEGYSVSREKKERFSLILESASTNQTSMYLCASNPGGREQYFGPGTRLTVT.